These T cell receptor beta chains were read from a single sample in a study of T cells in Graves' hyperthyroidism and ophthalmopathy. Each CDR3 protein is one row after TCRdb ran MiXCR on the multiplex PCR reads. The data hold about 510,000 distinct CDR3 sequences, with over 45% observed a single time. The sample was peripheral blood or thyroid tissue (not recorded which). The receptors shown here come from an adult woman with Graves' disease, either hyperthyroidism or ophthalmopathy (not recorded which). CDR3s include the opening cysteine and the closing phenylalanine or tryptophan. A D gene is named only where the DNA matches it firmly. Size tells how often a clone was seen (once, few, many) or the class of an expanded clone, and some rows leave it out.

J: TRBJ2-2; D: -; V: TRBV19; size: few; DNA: TGTGCCAGTAGTAGCGCCGGGACAAACACCGGGGAGCTGTTTTTT; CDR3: CASSSAGTNTGELFF
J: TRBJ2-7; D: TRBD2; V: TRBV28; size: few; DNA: TGTGCCAGCAGCAACCCCCGGGACTACTACGAGCAGTACTTC; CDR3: CASSNPRDYYEQYF
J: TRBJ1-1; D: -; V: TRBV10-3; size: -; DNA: TGTGCCAGCAGCGGGATTGAGAACACTGAAGCTTTCTTT; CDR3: CASSGIENTEAFF
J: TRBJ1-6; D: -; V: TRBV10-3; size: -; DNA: TGTGCCATCAAAGGGGGAGGGGGTTCACCCCTCCACTTT; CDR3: CAIKGGGGSPLHF
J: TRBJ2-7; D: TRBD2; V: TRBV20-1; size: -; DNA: TGCAGTGCTAGCCCTTCAGCGGGAACCTACGAGCAGTACTTC; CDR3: CSASPSAGTYEQYF
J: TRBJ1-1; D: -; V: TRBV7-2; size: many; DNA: TGTGCCAGCAGCTTAACGGTGAACACTGAAGCTTTCTTT; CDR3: CASSLTVNTEAFF
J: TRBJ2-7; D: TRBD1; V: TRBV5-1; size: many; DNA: TGCGCCAGCAGCCTCGGACAGGTCGCGTCCTACGAGCAGTACTTC; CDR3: CASSLGQVASYEQYF
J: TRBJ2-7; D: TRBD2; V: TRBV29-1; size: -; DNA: TGCAGCTCTCTAGCGGGAGTGAAAGAGCAGTACTTC; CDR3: CSSLAGVKEQYF
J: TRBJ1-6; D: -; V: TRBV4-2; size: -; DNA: TGTGCCAGCAGCCAAGGGCCAGAAGATTCACCCCTCCACTTT; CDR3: CASSQGPEDSPLHF
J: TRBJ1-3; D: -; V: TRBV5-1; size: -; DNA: TGCGCCAGCAGGGCCAGGGCTGGAAACACCATATATTTT; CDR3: CASRARAGNTIYF
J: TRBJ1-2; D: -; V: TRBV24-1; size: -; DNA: TGTGCCACCAGTGATTTATCGGGGGCTGGCTACACCTTC; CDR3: CATSDLSGAGYTF
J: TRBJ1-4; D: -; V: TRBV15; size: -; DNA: TGTGCCACCACGGAAAGGGGGGACGAAAAACTGTTTTTT; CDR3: CATTERGDEKLFF
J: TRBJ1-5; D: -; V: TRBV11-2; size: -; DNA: TGTGCCAGCAGCTTAGAGGCAGCCCTTAGCAATCAGCCCCAGCATTTT; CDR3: CASSLEAALSNQPQHF
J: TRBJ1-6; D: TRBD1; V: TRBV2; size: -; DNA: TGTGCCAGCAGTGCGCCCCCGGGACAGGGCGCCGATTCACCCCTCCACTTT; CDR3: CASSAPPGQGADSPLHF
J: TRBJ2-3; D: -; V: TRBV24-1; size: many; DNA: TGTGCCACCAGTCGGACTGGGCGGTACACAGATACGCAGTATTTT; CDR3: CATSRTGRYTDTQYF
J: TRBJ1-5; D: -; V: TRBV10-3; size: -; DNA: TGTGCCATCAGTGAAAGAACGGGAGGGCAGCCCCAGCATTTT; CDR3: CAISERTGGQPQHF
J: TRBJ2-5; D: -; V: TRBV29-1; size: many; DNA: TGCAGCGTTGGCAGTTCCCAACGGACCCAGTACTTC; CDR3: CSVGSSQRTQYF
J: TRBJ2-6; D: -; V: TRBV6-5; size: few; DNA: TGTGCCAGCAGATTGAATACGGCCTCTGGGGCCAACGTCCTGACTTTC; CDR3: CASRLNTASGANVLTF
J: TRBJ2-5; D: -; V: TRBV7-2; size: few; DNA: TGTGCCAGCAGCCAAGAAGGCAGGTACCAAGAGACCCAGTACTTC; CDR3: CASSQEGRYQETQYF
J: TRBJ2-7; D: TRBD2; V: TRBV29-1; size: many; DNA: TGCAGCGTGCGGCAGCTAGCGGGAGAAGGGGAGCAGTACTTC; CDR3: CSVRQLAGEGEQYF
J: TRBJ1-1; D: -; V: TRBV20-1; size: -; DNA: TGCAGTGTTTGGACTAGCGGGGTGAACACTGAAGCTTTCTTT; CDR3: CSVWTSGVNTEAFF
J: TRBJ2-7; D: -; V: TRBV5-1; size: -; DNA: TGTGCCAGCAGCTTGGCGGTCAGCAACTACGAGCAGTACTTC; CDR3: CASSLAVSNYEQYF
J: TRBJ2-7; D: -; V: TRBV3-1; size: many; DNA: TGTGCCAGCAGCCAAGGGATTGGGGGCGAGCAGTACTTC; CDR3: CASSQGIGGEQYF
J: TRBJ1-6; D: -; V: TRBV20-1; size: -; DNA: TGCAGTGCTAGAGACAGGGCTGATTCACCCCTCCACTTT; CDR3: CSARDRADSPLHF
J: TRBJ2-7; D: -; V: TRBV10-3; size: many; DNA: TGTGCCATCAGTGGAATAGGCAGGAGCGAGCAGTACTTC; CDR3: CAISGIGRSEQYF
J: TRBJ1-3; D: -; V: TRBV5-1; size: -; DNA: TGCGCCAGCAGTCCGGCAGGGCAGGGGTACACCATATATTTT; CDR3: CASSPAGQGYTIYF
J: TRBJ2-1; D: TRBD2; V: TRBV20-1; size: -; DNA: TGCAGTGCTGAGCCTGAAGCGGGAGGGTACAATGAGCAGTTCTTC; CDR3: CSAEPEAGGYNEQFF
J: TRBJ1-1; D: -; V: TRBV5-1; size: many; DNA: TGCGCCAGCAGCACGGGACAGAACACTGAAGCTTTCTTT; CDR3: CASSTGQNTEAFF
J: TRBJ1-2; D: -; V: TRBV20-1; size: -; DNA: TGCAGTGCTAGATCGGGGGTCAACTATGGCTACACCTTC; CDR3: CSARSGVNYGYTF
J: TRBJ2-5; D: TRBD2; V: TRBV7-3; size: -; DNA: TGTGCCAGCAGCTTAGAGAGGCCGGGACTAGCGGACGCCAAAAGGGAGACCCAGTACTTC; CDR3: CASSLERPGLADAKRETQYF
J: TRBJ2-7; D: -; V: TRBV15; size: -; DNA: TGTGCCACCAGCAGAGATAACTTCTACGAGCAGTACTTC; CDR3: CATSRDNFYEQYF
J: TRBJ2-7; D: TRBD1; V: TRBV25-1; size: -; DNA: TGTGCCAGCAAGTCACTCGGGACAGCTACCTACGAGCAGCACTTC; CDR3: CASKSLGTATYEQHF
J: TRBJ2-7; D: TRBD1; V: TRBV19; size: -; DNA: TGTGCCAGCAGACAGGGGACTTCCTACGAGCAGTACTTC; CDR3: CASRQGTSYEQYF
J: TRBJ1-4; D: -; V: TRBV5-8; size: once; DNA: TGCGCCAGCAGCCAAGACCTGGGTTGGGGCAAACGAGGCAATGAAAAACTGTTTTTT; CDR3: CASSQDLGWGKRGNEKLFF
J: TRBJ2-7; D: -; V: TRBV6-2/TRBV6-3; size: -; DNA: TGTGCCATTTTCTCTGGGACTTCCTACGAGCAGTACTTC; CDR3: CAIFSGTSYEQYF
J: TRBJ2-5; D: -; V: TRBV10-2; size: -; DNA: TGCGCCAGCAGCCGAGAAAGTGGCGAGACCCAGTACTTC; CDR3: CASSRESGETQYF
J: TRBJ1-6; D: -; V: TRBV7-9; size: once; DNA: TGTGCCAGCAGAGATTCCGGGGAGATTTCACCCCTCCACTTT; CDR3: CASRDSGEISPLHF
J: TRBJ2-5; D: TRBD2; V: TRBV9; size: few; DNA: TGTGCCAGCAGCCCACGGCGTTTAGCGGGAGGATTAGAGACCCAGTACTTC; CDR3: CASSPRRLAGGLETQYF
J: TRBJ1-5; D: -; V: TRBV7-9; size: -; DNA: TGTGCCAGCGCCACATCGCCAGGAGGGGAAAACGAGCATTTT; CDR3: CASATSPGGENEHF
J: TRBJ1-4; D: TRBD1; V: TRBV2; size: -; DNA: TGTGCCAGCAGTGTGCAGGGGGACAGCCCTAATGAAAAACTGTTTTTT; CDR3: CASSVQGDSPNEKLFF
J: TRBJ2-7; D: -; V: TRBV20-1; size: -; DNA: TGCAGTGCTAGAGATGTCGCAGGGATCCACGAGCAGTACTTC; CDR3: CSARDVAGIHEQYF
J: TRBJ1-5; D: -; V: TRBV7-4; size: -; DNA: TGTGCCAGCAGCGCCCGGCTAGGGTATAGCAATCAGCCCCAGCATTTT; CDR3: CASSARLGYSNQPQHF
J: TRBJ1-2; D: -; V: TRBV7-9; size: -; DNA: TGTGCCAGCAGCACAGGGCAGGGTCATGGCTACACCTTC; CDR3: CASSTGQGHGYTF
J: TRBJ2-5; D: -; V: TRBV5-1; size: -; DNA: TGCGCCAGCAGCCTATTGCTAGGGGCGAGGGAGACCCAGTACTTC; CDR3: CASSLLLGARETQYF
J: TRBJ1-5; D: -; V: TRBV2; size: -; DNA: TGTGCCAGCAGGGGATGGAGCAATCAGCCCCAGCATTTT; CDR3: CASRGWSNQPQHF
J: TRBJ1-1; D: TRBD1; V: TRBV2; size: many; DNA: TGTGCCAGCAGTCTAGCCGGGGGGACAGGGGGCGGGAACACTGAAGCTTTCTTT; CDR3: CASSLAGGTGGGNTEAFF